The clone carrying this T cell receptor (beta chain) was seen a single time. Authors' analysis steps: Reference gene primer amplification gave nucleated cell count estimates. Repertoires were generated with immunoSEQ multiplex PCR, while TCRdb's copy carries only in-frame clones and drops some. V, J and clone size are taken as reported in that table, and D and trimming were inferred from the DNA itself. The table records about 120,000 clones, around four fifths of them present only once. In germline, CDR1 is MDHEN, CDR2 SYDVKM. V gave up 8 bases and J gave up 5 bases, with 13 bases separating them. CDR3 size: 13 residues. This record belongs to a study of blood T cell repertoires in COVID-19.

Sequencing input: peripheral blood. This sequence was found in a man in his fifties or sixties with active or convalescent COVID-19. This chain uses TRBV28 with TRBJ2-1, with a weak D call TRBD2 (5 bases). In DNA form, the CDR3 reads TGTGCCAGCCGCGGGCAGGCGAACAATGAGCAGTTCTTC. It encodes CASRGQANNEQFF.